This passage covers 17 T cell receptor beta chains from one sample sequenced in a study of T cell responses to AZD1222 COVID-19 vaccine. Profiling relied on immunoSEQ multiplex PCR, and the TCRdb table lists in-frame clones only, not all of them. The data contain some 99,000 clones, approximately 88% of them singletons. The sample in question was peripheral blood, obtained on day 0 of MenACWY control vaccination. The receptors derive from an adult in good health.

V usage is TRBV10-3 and J usage is TRBJ2-1, with TRBD2 identical over 9 bases. V shed 10 bases and J 5 bases; nucleotides not matched to a gene: 15. Germline CDR1 is ENHRY and CDR2 is SYGVKD. This CDR3 has 16 amino acids. The CDR3 coding sequence is TGTGCCAGCCGTCCCGGGAGCGGGAGGTTCCACAATGAGCAGTTCTTC. Protein product: CASRPGSGRFHNEQFF.

V usage is TRBV6-5 and J usage is TRBJ2-1; possibly TRBD1 or TRBD2 for D (6 bases each). Germline V gene data show CDR1 as MNHEY and CDR2 as SVGAGI. The V gene lost 2 bases and the J gene lost 15 bases, with 17 bases spanning the gap. The CDR3 contains 13 residues. DNA for the CDR3: TGTGCCAGCAGTTACAATAAGGGGGGCAGTTTGTTCTTC. It yields the protein CASSYNKGGSLFF.

The chain combines TRBV30 with TRBJ1-5, with D perhaps matching TRBD1 (5 bases). Trimming pared 2 bases from V and 4 bases from J, leaving 15 bases between. The germline gives CDR1 GTSNPN, CDR2 SVGIG (reference sequence). This CDR3 spans 15 amino acids. The CDR3: CAWSSGVGGNQPQHF. Written as DNA, the CDR3 is TGTGCCTGGAGTTCTGGGGTCGGGGGGAATCAGCCCCAGCATTTT.

V gene TRBV19 combines with J gene TRBJ2-3; D is undetermined. There are 12 residues in the CDR3. V was pared by 1 base and J by 7 bases, with 6 bases between. Germline V gene sequence: CDR1 LNHDA, CDR2 SQIVND (reference sequence). CDR3: CASSIGAYTQYF. The CDR3 DNA reads as TGTGCCAGTAGTATAGGGGCTTATACGCAGTATTTT.

This clone was recorded only once. The chain is built from TRBV19 and TRBJ2-7; 11 positions agree with TRBD1. The CDR3 length is 15 residues. V gave up 5 bases and J gave up 4 bases; unmatched junction bases: 7. Germline CDR1 LNHDA, CDR2 SQIVND (reference sequence). The CDR3 is CASSPGQGATYEQYF. Written as DNA, the CDR3 is TGTGCCAGTAGTCCCGGACAGGGGGCAACGTACGAGCAGTACTTC. The whole variable domain, remainder taken from reference TRBV19 and TRBJ2-7, is DGGITQSPKYLFRKEGQNVTLSCEQNLNHDAMYWYRQDPGQGLRLIYYSQIVNDFQKGDIAEGYSVSREKKESFPLTVTSAQKNPTAFYLCASSPGQGATYEQYFGPGTRLTVT.

The rearrangement uses TRBV6-5 and TRBJ1-5, with TRBD1 as a possible D gene (6 bases). This CDR3 is built from 14 residues. The germline V and J ends were trimmed by 6 bases and 6 bases, with 15 bases remaining between them. Germline CDR1 reads MNHEY; CDR2 reads SVGAGI. The CDR3: CASRYTGRSQPQHF. DNA of the CDR3: TGTGCCAGCAGATACACAGGGAGAAGTCAGCCCCAGCATTTT.

This clone was seen only once. The chain combines TRBV29-1 with TRBJ1-1, with D unresolved. Germline CDR1 is SQVTM and CDR2 is ANQGSEA. The CDR3 extends over 13 amino acids. The chain's CDR3 is CTTTPTYGTEAFF. CDR3 bases: TGCACCACAACCCCGACATATGGCACTGAAGCTTTCTTT.

The sample holds one count of this clone. The chain recombines TRBV15 with TRBJ2-7, with a weak D call TRBD1 (6 bases). The germline V gene has CDR1 LNHNV and CDR2 YYDKDF (reference sequence). The CDR3 is 13 amino acids. Trimming took off 3 bases at V and 4 bases at J, with 10 bases between the two ends. In DNA, the CDR3 is TGTGCCACCAGCAGCATGGACAGTTACGAGCAGTACTTC. Translated: CATSSMDSYEQYF.

The V call is TRBV7-2, the J call TRBJ1-5; D is ambiguous. Trimming shortened V by 1 base and J by 6 bases, and 13 bases separated the two germline ends. This CDR3 region has 15 residues. Germline V lookup: CDR1 SGHTA, CDR2 FQGNSA. The CDR3 nucleotides read TGTGCCAGCAGCTTAGACGGAGTTGACCTTCAGCCCCAGCATTTT. It is translated as CASSLDGVDLQPQHF.

The chain combines TRBV4-2 with TRBJ1-3, with 7 bases aligning to TRBD1. The trim removed 3 bases at V and 2 bases at J, leaving 7 bases unmatched. This CDR3 comprises 16 residues. Germline CDR1 LGHNA, CDR2 YNFKEQ. DNA of the CDR3: TGTGCCAGCAGCCAGGCTGGGACAGAGCCTGGAAACACCATATATTTT. Translated, it gives CASSQAGTEPGNTIYF.

This chain connects TRBV19 to TRBJ2-1; tentatively, D is TRBD2 (6 bases). The CDR3 totals 15 residues. CDR1 is LNHDA, CDR2 SQIVND, per germline (reference sequence). Trimming took off 0 bases at V and 8 bases at J, with 14 bases between the two ends. The chain's CDR3 is CASSIDRSGGYEQFF. The CDR3 DNA follows: TGTGCCAGTAGTATAGATCGGAGTGGGGGGTATGAGCAGTTCTTC.

CDR3 DNA: TGTGCCAGCAGCTTAGATGGGAGGGCCAATCAGCCCCAGCATTTT. It translates to CASSLDGRANQPQHF. J is TRBJ1-5 and V is TRBV11-2; D unclear. The length of the CDR3 is 15 residues. Germline V gene data show CDR1 as SGHAT and CDR2 as FQNNGV. Trimming left V 0 bases short and J 3 bases short, with 9 bases between.

The rearrangement links TRBV5-4 to TRBJ1-1, with a tentative D call TRBD1 (6 bases). Looked up from germline, CDR1 is SGHNT and CDR2 is YYREEE (reference sequence). The ends were cut back, 5 bases at V and 0 bases at J, with 8 bases in the middle. This CDR3 has 13 amino acids. CDR3 bases: TGTGCCAGCAGTAGACAGGTGAACACTGAAGCTTTCTTT. Its translation: CASSRQVNTEAFF. Together with reference TRBV5-4 and TRBJ1-1, the CDR3 gives the full variable domain: ETGVTQSPTHLIKTRGQQVTLRCSSQSGHNTVSWYQQALGQGPQFIFQYYREEENGRGNFPPRFSGLQFPNYSSELNVNALELDDSALYLCASSRQVNTEAFFGQGTRLTVV.

This chain joins TRBV7-3 and TRBJ2-1; TRBD2 matches at 13 bases. CDR3 length equals 17 residues. V gave up 7 bases and J gave up 8 bases; unmatched junction bases: 14. Germline CDR1 SGHTA, CDR2 FQGTGA. CDR3 nucleotides: TGTGCCAGCAAACTAGCGGGGGGGCGCTCCTCCGTCGATGAGCAGTTCTTC. Amino acid sequence: CASKLAGGRSSVDEQFF.

The V gene is TRBV6-2 or TRBV6-3, the J gene TRBJ2-7; the D gene is possibly TRBD2 (5 bases). V lost 2 bases and J lost 2, with 10 bases in between. The CDR3 length is 14 residues. CDR1 is MNHEY and CDR2 is SVGEGT in the germline V gene. Here the CDR3 DNA reads TGTGCCAGCAGTTACGAGGGCAGAACCTACGAGCAGTACTTC. Encoded protein: CASSYEGRTYEQYF.

The rearrangement uses TRBV29-1 and TRBJ1-4; TRBD1 might be the D (5 bases). The germline V and J ends were trimmed by 4 bases and 12 bases, with 18 bases remaining between them. The germline CDR1 and CDR2 sequences are SQVTM and ANQGSEA. This CDR3 contains 13 residues. This CDR3 is CSVAISARGELFF. The CDR3 coding sequence is TGCAGCGTTGCAATTTCGGCAAGGGGTGAACTGTTTTTT.

The CDR3 loop reads CASSLGWGTGELFF. CDR3 sequence (DNA): TGTGCCAGCAGCTTAGGGTGGGGCACCGGGGAGCTGTTTTTT. The rearrangement uses TRBV7-3 and TRBJ2-2; D is uncertain. V lost 2 bases to trimming and J lost 4 bases, with 8 bases between them. CDR3 size: 14 residues. Germline V gene data show CDR1 as SGHTA and CDR2 as FQGTGA.